These T cell receptor beta chains were read from a single sample in a study of T cells after yellow fever vaccination. TCRdb analysed the 5' RACE reads with MiXCR anew, one entry per CDR3 protein. Of approximately 160,000 distinct CDR3 sequences detected, around 8.5% appear once; the ten largest clones hold roughly 33%. The source was CD8+ T cells sorted from PBMCs, collected 45 days after the yellow fever booster vaccination. These receptors were taken from a man between 18 and 29 years old who received the YFV17D yellow fever vaccine. Both conserved end residues are part of each CDR3. D genes are given only for firm matches. The size of a clone is reported for some rows only, either as once, few or many, or as a class for expanded clones.

V gene: TRBV4-2; D gene: TRBD2; J gene: TRBJ2-2; clone size: many; CDR3 protein: CASSQDPPLAGDTGELFF; CDR3 DNA: TGTGCCAGCAGTCAAGACCCTCCACTAGCGGGGGACACCGGGGAGCTGTTTTTT
V gene: TRBV7-9; D gene: -; J gene: TRBJ2-2; clone size: -; CDR3 protein: CASSFPPGGPFTGELFF; CDR3 DNA: TGTGCCAGCAGCTTTCCCCCAGGAGGACCCTTCACCGGGGAGCTGTTTTTT
V gene: TRBV2; D gene: -; J gene: TRBJ1-5; clone size: -; CDR3 protein: CASRVGFISNQPQHF; CDR3 DNA: TGTGCCAGCAGGGTGGGATTTATTAGCAATCAGCCCCAGCATTTT
V gene: TRBV6-4; D gene: -; J gene: TRBJ1-2; clone size: once; CDR3 protein: CASPRIPRGYTF; CDR3 DNA: TGTGCCAGCCCCAGGATCCCCCGGGGCTACACCTTC
V gene: TRBV29-1; D gene: TRBD2; J gene: TRBJ2-5; clone size: -; CDR3 protein: CSVELAGGEETQYF; CDR3 DNA: TGCAGCGTTGAACTAGCGGGGGGAGAAGAGACCCAGTACTTC
V gene: TRBV12-3/TRBV12-4; D gene: -; J gene: TRBJ2-2; clone size: few; CDR3 protein: CASSWGSHTGELFF; CDR3 DNA: TGTGCCAGCAGTTGGGGGAGCCACACCGGGGAGCTGTTTTTT
V gene: TRBV6-2/TRBV6-3; D gene: -; J gene: TRBJ1-5; clone size: -; CDR3 protein: CASELGVDYNQPQHF; CDR3 DNA: TGTGCCTCCGAGTTGGGCGTCGACTACAATCAGCCCCAGCATTTT
V gene: TRBV6-2/TRBV6-3; D gene: -; J gene: TRBJ1-4; clone size: many; CDR3 protein: CASSYEAPGEKLFF; CDR3 DNA: TGTGCCAGCAGTTACGAGGCTCCGGGGGAAAAACTGTTTTTT
V gene: TRBV7-6; D gene: -; J gene: TRBJ1-1; clone size: few; CDR3 protein: CASSPPPNGGEAFF; CDR3 DNA: TGTGCCAGCAGCCCTCCCCCAAATGGGGGCGAAGCTTTCTTT
V gene: TRBV7-9; D gene: -; J gene: TRBJ1-1; clone size: -; CDR3 protein: CASSPARFMNTEAFF; CDR3 DNA: TGTGCCAGCAGCCCCGCCAGGTTCATGAACACTGAAGCTTTCTTT
V gene: TRBV30; D gene: -; J gene: TRBJ2-7; clone size: once; CDR3 protein: CAWSVLLLEQYF; CDR3 DNA: TGTGCCTGGAGTGTACTCCTACTCGAGCAGTACTTC
V gene: TRBV11-2; D gene: -; J gene: TRBJ2-5; clone size: -; CDR3 protein: CASSVGGQLYQETQYF; CDR3 DNA: TGTGCCAGCAGCGTGGGGGGACAGTTGTACCAAGAGACCCAGTACTTC
V gene: TRBV5-6; D gene: TRBD1; J gene: TRBJ2-5; clone size: few; CDR3 protein: CASSPRQGVGTQYF; CDR3 DNA: TGTGCCAGCAGCCCCCGACAGGGAGTAGGGACCCAGTACTTC
V gene: TRBV14; D gene: TRBD1; J gene: TRBJ2-7; clone size: -; CDR3 protein: CASSFGTGFFSYEQYF; CDR3 DNA: TGTGCCAGCAGCTTTGGGACAGGATTTTTCTCCTACGAGCAGTACTTC
V gene: TRBV12-3/TRBV12-4; D gene: -; J gene: TRBJ2-3; clone size: many; CDR3 protein: CASSLEATGADTQYF; CDR3 DNA: TGTGCCAGCAGTTTAGAGGCTACTGGGGCAGATACGCAGTATTTT
V gene: TRBV11-1; D gene: -; J gene: TRBJ2-1; clone size: few; CDR3 protein: CASRRGRTSYNEQFF; CDR3 DNA: TGTGCCAGCAGACGAGGACGGACCTCCTACAATGAGCAGTTCTTC
V gene: TRBV27; D gene: TRBD2; J gene: TRBJ2-3; clone size: -; CDR3 protein: CASSRLAGGRATDTQYF; CDR3 DNA: TGTGCCAGCAGCCGACTAGCGGGGGGTCGGGCTACAGATACGCAGTATTTT
V gene: TRBV6-6; D gene: -; J gene: TRBJ2-5; clone size: -; CDR3 protein: CASTADYRGETQYF; CDR3 DNA: TGTGCCAGCACCGCGGACTACCGGGGAGAGACCCAGTACTTC
V gene: TRBV7-9; D gene: -; J gene: TRBJ2-7; clone size: -; CDR3 protein: CASSFARGYEQYF; CDR3 DNA: TGTGCCAGCAGCTTCGCCAGGGGCTACGAGCAGTACTTC
V gene: TRBV13; D gene: TRBD1; J gene: TRBJ1-6; clone size: -; CDR3 protein: CASSLAGTGVSPLHF; CDR3 DNA: TGTGCCAGCAGCTTAGCCGGGACAGGGGTTTCACCCCTCCACTTT
V gene: TRBV4-3; D gene: TRBD2; J gene: TRBJ2-1; clone size: -; CDR3 protein: CASSQDLGGGANEQFF; CDR3 DNA: TGCGCCAGCAGCCAAGATCTGGGCGGGGGGGCCAACGAGCAGTTCTTC
V gene: TRBV4-3; D gene: -; J gene: TRBJ2-5; clone size: many; CDR3 protein: CASSQGGGGVEETQYF; CDR3 DNA: TGCGCCAGCAGCCAAGGGGGCGGGGGCGTCGAGGAGACCCAGTACTTC
V gene: TRBV7-2; D gene: TRBD1; J gene: TRBJ2-1; clone size: -; CDR3 protein: CASSFLDRGDNEQFF; CDR3 DNA: TGTGCCAGCAGCTTTCTGGACAGGGGAGACAATGAGCAGTTCTTC
V gene: TRBV4-3; D gene: -; J gene: TRBJ2-4; clone size: few; CDR3 protein: CASSQGGRVQDIQYF; CDR3 DNA: TGCGCCAGCAGCCAAGGGGGCAGGGTCCAGGACATTCAGTACTTC
V gene: TRBV6-6; D gene: -; J gene: TRBJ1-5; clone size: -; CDR3 protein: CASSYSGGMQPQHF; CDR3 DNA: TGTGCCAGCAGTTACTCGGGAGGGATGCAGCCCCAGCATTTT